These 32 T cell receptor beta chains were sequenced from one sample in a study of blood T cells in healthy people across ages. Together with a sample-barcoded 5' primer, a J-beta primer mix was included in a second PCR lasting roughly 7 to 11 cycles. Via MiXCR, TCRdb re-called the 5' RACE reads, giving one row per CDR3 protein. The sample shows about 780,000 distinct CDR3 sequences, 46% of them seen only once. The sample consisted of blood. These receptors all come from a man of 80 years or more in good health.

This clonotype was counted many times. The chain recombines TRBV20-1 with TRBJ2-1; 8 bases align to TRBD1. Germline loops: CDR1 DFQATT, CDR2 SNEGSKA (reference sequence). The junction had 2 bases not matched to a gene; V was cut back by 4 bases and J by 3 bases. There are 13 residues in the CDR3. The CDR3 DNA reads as TGCAGTGCTAATGGACAGGGCTACAATGAGCAGTTCTTC. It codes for CSANGQGYNEQFF.

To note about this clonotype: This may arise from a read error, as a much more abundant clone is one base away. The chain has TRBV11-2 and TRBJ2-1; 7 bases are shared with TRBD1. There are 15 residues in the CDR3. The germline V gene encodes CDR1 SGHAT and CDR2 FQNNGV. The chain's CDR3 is CASSLESTGVNKQFF. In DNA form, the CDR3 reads TGTGCCAGCAGCTTAGAGAGTACAGGGGTCAATAAGCAGTTCTTC.

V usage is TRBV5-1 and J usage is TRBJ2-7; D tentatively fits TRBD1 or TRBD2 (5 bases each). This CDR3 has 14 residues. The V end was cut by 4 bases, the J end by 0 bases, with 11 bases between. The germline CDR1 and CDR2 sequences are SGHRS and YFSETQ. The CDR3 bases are TGCGCCAGCAGCCCGGGACCCACCTCCTACGAGCAGTACTTC. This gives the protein CASSPGPTSYEQYF. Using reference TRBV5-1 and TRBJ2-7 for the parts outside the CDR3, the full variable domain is KAGVTQTPRYLIKTRGQQVTLSCSPISGHRSVSWYQQTPGQGLQFLFEYFSETQRNKGNFPGRFSGRQFSNSRSEMNVSTLELGDSALYLCASSPGPTSYEQYFGPGTRLTVT.

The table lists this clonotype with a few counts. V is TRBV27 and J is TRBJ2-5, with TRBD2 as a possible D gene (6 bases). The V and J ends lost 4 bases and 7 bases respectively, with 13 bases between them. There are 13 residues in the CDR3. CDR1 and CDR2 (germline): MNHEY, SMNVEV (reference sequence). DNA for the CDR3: TGTGCCAGCAGTTCGACTAGTGTCGGGACCCAGTACTTC. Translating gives CASSSTSVGTQYF.

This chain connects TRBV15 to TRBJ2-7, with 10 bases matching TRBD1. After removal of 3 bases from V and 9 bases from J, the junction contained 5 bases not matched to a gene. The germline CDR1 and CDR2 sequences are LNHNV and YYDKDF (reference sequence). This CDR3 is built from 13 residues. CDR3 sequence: CATSRETGGMQYF. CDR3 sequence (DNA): TGTGCCACCAGCAGGGAGACAGGGGGCATGCAGTACTTC.

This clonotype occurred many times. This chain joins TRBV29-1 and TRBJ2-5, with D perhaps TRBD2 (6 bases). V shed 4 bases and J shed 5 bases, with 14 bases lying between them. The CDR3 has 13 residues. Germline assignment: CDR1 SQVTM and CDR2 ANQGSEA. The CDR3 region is CSVVYGGGETQYF. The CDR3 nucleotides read TGCAGCGTTGTTTATGGGGGAGGTGAGACCCAGTACTTC.

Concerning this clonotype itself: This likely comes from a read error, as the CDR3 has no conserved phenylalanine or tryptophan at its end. In DNA form, the CDR3 reads TGTGCCAGCAGACGGACAGGGTTGGCAGATACGCAGTATTTG. This sequence encodes CASRRTGLADTQYL. The rearrangement joins TRBV6-2 or TRBV6-3 to TRBJ2-3; TRBD1 agrees at 8 bases. Germline CDR1 and CDR2: MNHEY and SVGEGT. Germline trimming cut 6 bases from V and 4 bases from J; bases unmatched to any gene: 6. This CDR3 contains 14 residues.

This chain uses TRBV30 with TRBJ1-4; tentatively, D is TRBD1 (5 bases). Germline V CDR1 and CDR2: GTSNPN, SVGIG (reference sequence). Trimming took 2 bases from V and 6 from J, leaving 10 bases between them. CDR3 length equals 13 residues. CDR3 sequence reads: CAWSMRGDEKLFF. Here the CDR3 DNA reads TGTGCCTGGAGTATGAGGGGCGATGAAAAACTGTTTTTT.

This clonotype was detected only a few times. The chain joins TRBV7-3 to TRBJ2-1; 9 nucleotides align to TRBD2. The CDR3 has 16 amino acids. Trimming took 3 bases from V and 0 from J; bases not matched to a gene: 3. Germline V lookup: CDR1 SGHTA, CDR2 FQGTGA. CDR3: CASSFSGSSSYNEQFF. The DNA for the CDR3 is TGTGCCAGCAGCTTTAGCGGGAGTAGCTCCTACAATGAGCAGTTCTTC.

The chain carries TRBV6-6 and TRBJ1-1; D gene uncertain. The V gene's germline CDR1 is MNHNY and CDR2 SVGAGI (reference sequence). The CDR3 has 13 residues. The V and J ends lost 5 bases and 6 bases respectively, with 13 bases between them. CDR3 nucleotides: TGTGCCAGCAGTCCCTCGGTAGGGTCTGAAGCTTTCTTT. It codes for CASSPSVGSEAFF.

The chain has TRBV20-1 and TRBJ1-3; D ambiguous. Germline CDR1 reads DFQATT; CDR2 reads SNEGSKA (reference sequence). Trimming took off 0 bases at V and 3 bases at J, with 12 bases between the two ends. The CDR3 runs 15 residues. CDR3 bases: TGCAGTGCTAGAGATACCAGCCGTTTTGGAAACACCATATATTTT. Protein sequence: CSARDTSRFGNTIYF.

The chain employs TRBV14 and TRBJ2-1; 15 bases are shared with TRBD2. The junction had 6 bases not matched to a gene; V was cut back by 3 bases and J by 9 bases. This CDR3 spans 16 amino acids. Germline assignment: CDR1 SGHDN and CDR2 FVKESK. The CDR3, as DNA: TGTGCCAGCAGCCAGAGAGGACTAGCGGGAGGGGGTGAGCAGTTCTTC. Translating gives CASSQRGLAGGGEQFF. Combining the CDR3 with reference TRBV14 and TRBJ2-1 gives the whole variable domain EAGVTQFPSHSVIEKGQTVTLRCDPISGHDNLYWYRRVMGKEIKFLLHFVKESKQDESGMPNNRFLAERTGGTYSTLKVQPAELEDSGVYFCASSQRGLAGGGEQFFGPGTRLTVL.

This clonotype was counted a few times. CDR3 residues: CSAGGGSGRNEQFF. The CDR3, as DNA: TGCAGTGCGGGCGGGGGTAGCGGGAGGAATGAGCAGTTCTTC. The chain carries TRBV20-1 and TRBJ2-1; 10 bases align to TRBD2. CDR3 length: 14 residues. The J segment lost 7 bases and the V segment lost 6 bases, leaving 9 bases of the junction unmatched. Germline lookup yields CDR1 DFQATT and CDR2 SNEGSKA (reference sequence).

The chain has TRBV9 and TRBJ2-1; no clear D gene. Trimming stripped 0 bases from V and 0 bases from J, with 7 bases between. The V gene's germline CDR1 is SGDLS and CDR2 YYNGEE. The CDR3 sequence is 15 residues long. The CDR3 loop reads CASSVVQLSYNEQFF. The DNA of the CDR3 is TGTGCCAGCAGCGTAGTACAGCTCTCCTACAATGAGCAGTTCTTC.

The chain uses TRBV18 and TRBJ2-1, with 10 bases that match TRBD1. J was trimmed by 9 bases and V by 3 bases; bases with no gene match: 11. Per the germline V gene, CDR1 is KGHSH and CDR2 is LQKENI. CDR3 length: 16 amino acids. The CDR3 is CASSPMQGQGRIEQFF. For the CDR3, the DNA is TGTGCCAGCTCACCGATGCAGGGACAGGGGCGTATTGAGCAGTTCTTC.

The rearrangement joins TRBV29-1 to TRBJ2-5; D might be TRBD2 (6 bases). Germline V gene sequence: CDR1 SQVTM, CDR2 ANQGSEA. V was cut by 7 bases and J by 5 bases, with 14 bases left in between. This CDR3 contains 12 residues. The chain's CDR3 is CSGQLARETQYF. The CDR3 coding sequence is TGCAGCGGCCAACTAGCCCGGGAGACCCAGTACTTC.

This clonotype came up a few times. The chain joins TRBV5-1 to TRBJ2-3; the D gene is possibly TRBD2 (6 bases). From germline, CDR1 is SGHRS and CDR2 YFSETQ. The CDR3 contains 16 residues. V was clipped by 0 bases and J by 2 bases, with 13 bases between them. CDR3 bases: TGCGCCAGCAGCTTGGACGGACTATCCCTCACAGATACGCAGTATTTT. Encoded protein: CASSLDGLSLTDTQYF. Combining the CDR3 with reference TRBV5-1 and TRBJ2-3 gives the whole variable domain KAGVTQTPRYLIKTRGQQVTLSCSPISGHRSVSWYQQTPGQGLQFLFEYFSETQRNKGNFPGRFSGRQFSNSRSEMNVSTLELGDSALYLCASSLDGLSLTDTQYFGPGTRLTVL.

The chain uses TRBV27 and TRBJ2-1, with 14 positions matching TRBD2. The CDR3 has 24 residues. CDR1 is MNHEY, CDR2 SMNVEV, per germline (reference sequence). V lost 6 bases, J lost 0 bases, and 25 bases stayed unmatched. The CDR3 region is CASSRRTPGLAGDRWSSSYNEQFF. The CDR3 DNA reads TGTGCCAGCAGCCGAAGAACTCCGGGACTAGCGGGAGATAGGTGGAGTAGCTCCTACAATGAGCAGTTCTTC.

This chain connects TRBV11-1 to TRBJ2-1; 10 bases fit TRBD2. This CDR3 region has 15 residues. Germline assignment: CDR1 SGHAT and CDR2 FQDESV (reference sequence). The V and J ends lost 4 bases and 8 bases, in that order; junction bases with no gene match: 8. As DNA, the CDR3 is TGTGCCAGCAGCTCGGGACTAGCGTATGGCGATGAGCAGTTCTTC. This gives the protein CASSSGLAYGDEQFF. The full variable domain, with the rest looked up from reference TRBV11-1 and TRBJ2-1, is EAEVAQSPRYKITEKSQAVAFWCDPISGHATLYWYRQILGQGPELLVQFQDESVVDDSQLPKDRFSAERLKGVDSTLKIQPAELGDSAMYLCASSSGLAYGDEQFFGPGTRLTVL.

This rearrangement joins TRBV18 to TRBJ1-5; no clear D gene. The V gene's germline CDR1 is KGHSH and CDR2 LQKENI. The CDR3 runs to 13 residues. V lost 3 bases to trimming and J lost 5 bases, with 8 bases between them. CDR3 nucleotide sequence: TGTGCCAGCTCACCCGGTGGGGATCAGCCCCAGCATTTT. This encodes CASSPGGDQPQHF. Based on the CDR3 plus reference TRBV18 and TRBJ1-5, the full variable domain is NAGVMQNPRHLVRRRGQEARLRCSPMKGHSHVYWYRQLPEEGLKFMVYLQKENIIDESGMPKERFSAEFPKEGPSILRIQQVVRGDSAAYFCASSPGGDQPQHFGDGTRLSIL.

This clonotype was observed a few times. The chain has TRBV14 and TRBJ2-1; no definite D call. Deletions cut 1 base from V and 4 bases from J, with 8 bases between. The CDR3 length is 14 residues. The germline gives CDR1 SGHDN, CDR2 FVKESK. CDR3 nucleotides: TGTGCCAGCAGCCAAGGGCCTGTATACAATGAGCAGTTCTTC. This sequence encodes CASSQGPVYNEQFF.

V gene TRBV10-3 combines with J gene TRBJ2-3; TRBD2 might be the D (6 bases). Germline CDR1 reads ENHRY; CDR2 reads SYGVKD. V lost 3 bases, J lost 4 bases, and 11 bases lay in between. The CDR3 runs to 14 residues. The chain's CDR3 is CAISDGPGADTQYF. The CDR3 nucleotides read TGTGCCATCAGTGACGGGCCGGGGGCAGATACGCAGTATTTT.

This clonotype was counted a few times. The CDR3 loop reads CAWEGTANEKLFF. As DNA, the CDR3 is TGTGCCTGGGAGGGGACTGCTAATGAAAAACTGTTTTTT. The chain carries TRBV30 and TRBJ1-4; TRBD1 might be the D (5 bases). In germline, CDR1 is GTSNPN, CDR2 SVGIG (reference sequence). The CDR3 loop spans 13 amino acids. V was pared by 5 bases and J by 3 bases, with 10 bases between.

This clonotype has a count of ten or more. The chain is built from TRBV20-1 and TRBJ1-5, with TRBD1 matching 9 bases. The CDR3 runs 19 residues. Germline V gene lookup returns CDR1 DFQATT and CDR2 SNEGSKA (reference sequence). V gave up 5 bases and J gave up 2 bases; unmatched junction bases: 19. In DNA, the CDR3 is TGCAGTGCTTCCCCGCATACAGGGGGCGACGTAATGGGCAATCAGCCCCAGCATTTT. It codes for CSASPHTGGDVMGNQPQHF.

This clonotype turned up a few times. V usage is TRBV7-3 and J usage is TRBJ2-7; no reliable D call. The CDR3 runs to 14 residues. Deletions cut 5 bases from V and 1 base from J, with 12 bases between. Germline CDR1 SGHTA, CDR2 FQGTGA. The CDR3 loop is CASSPRAQSYEQYF. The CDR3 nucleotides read TGTGCCAGCAGCCCCCGGGCCCAGTCCTACGAGCAGTACTTC.

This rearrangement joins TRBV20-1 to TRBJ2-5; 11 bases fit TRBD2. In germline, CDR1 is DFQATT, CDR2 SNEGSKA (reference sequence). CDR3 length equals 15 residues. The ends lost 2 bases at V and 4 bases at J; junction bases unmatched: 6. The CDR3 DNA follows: TGCAGTGCTAGACAGCTAGCGGGAGGCCGAGAGACCCAGTACTTC. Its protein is CSARQLAGGRETQYF.

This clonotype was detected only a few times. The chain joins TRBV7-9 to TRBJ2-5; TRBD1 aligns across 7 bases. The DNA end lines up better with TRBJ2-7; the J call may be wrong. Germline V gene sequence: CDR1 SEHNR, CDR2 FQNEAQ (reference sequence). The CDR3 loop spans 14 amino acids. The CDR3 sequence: CASSATGHAYEQYF. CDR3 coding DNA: TGTGCCAGCAGCGCGACAGGGCACGCCTACGAGCAGTACTTC.

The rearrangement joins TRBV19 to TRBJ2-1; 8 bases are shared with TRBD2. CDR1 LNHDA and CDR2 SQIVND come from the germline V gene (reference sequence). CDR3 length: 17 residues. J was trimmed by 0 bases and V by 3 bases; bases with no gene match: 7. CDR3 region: CASSIFPSGSSYNEQFF. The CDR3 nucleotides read TGTGCCAGTAGTATCTTCCCCAGCGGGAGCTCCTACAATGAGCAGTTCTTC.

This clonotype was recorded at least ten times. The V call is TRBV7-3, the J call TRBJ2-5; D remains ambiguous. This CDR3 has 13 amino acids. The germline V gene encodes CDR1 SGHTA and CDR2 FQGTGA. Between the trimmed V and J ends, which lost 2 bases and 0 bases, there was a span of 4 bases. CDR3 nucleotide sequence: TGTGCCAGCAGCTTAGTCGACCAAGAGACCCAGTACTTC. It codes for CASSLVDQETQYF.

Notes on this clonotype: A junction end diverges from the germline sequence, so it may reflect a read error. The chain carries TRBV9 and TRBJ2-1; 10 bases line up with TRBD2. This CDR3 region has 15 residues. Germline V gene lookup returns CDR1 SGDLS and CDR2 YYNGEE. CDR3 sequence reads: CAGSGTSGNYNEQFF. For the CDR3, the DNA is TGTGCCGGCAGCGGCACTAGCGGGAACTACAATGAGCAGTTCTTC.

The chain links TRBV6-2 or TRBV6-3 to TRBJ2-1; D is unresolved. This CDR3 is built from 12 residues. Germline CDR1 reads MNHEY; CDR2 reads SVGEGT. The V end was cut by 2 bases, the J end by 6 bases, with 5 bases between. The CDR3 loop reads CASSYIPNEQFF. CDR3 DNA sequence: TGTGCCAGCAGTTACATCCCCAATGAGCAGTTCTTC.

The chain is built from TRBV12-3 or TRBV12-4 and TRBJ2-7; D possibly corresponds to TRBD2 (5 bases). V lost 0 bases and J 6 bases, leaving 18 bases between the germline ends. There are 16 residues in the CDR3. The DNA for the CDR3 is TGTGCCAGCAGTTTAGCGAAAGAAACGCTAGAGGGCGAGCAGTACTTC. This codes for CASSLAKETLEGEQYF.